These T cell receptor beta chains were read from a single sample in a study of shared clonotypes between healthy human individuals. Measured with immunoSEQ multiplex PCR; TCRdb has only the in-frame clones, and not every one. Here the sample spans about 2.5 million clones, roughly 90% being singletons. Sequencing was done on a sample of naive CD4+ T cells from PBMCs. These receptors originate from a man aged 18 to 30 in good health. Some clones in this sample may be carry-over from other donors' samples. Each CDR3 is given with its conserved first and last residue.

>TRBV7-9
CASSSTTRGEQYF
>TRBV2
CASKSTFEQYF
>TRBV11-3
CASSSTGELFF
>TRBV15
CATSSRRDLAKNIQYF
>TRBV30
CAWRLPGSGRTGELFF
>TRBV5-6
CASGLGPFYNEQFF
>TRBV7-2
CASSSIEPAAYGYTF
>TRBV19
CASSTVLATEAFF
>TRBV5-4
CASSQTYYGYTF
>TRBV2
CASTYATSGTHSSTDTQYF
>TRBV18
CASSPIGQGNYGYTF
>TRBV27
CASSRGGINQPQHF
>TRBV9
CASSVGPAGSSYEQYF
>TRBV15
CATSTWLSGRSQETQYF
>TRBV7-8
CASSPSLAGDIRSYNEQFF
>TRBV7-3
CASSLGLAGGPYNEQFF
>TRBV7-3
CASSLGNEQFF
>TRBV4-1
CASSQREGAVNTEAFF
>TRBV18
CASSSTGGGYEQYF
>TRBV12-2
CASRLLMAGGPDTQYF
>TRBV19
CASSIGRAGANVLTF
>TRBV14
CASSPSGRWSADTQYF
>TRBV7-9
CASSRIGHLQETQYF
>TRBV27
CASSFFDRRDVLTF
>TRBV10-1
CASSVGSYNEQFF
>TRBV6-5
CASSYSGGSSGNTIYF
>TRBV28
CASSLPPTRGTQYF
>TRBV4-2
CASSVRNEQFF
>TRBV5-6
CASSLASGHTNQPQHF
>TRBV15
CATSVGLALSEQYF
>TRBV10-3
CAISESGRQGRGYTF
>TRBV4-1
CASSQRQGVATNEKLFF
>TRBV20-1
CSASDQETQYF
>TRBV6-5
CASSGSTYEQYF
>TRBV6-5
CASSRGQPSSYEQYF
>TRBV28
CASSLWTGEYGYTF
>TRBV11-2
CASIRLGGTKETQYF
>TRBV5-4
CASSLAVGSNYGYTF
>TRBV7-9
CASSRTGNTEAFF
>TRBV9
CASSVGGLAGVDTQYF
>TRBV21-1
CASRILLGQGATKEPTGELFF
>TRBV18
CASSPWGQGSSDTEAFF
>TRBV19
CASSTPPRGEKLFF
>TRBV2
CASQVRARTTDTQYF
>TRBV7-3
CASSLGLAGDSTDTQYF
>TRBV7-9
CASSLVGVRAGTEAFF
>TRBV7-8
CASSPIGSSYNEQFF
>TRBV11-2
CASAPGPETQYF
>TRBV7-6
CASSLRTAGELFF
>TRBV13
CARPPGQGSYEQYF